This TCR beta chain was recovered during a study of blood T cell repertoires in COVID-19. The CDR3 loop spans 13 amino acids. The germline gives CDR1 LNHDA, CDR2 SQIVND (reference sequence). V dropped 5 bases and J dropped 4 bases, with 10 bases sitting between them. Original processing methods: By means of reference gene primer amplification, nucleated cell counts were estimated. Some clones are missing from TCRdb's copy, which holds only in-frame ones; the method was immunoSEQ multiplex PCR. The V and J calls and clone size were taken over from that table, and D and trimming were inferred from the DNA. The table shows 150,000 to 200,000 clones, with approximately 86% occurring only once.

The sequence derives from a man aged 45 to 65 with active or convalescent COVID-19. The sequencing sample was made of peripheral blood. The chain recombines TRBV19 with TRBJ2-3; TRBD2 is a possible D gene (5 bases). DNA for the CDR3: TGTGCCAGTAGTCGGGGTTGGGCAGATACGCAGTATTTT. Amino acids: CASSRGWADTQYF.